This is a list of T cell receptor beta chains from one sample in a study of T-cell memory formation after mild COVID-19. TCRdb independently ran MiXCR on the 5' RACE reads; one entry per CDR3 protein. Of some 600,000 distinct CDR3 sequences listed, 15% to 20% are singletons. Material: PBMCs or a T cell subset sorted from them (not recorded which). These receptors were obtained from an adult woman who had mild COVID-19 (a few samples of this study predate the infection). Cell type and time point are not known. The CDR3 runs from the conserved cysteine through the conserved F or W. D genes are given only for firm matches. Some rows have no size entry. The others give once, few or many, or a class for an expanded clone.

TRBD1	few	TRBV7-9	TRBJ2-7	TGTGCCAGCAGCTTAGCCGGGACAGGGGACGAGCAGTACTTC	CASSLAGTGDEQYF
.	few	TRBV9	TRBJ2-7	TGTGCCAGCATGGTTTACTCCGAGCAGTACTTC	CASMVYSEQYF
.	few	TRBV14	TRBJ2-7	TGTGCCAGCAGCCAAGACTATCGACAGGACTCCTACGAGCAGTACTTC	CASSQDYRQDSYEQYF
.	.	TRBV6-2/TRBV6-3	TRBJ1-5	TGTGCCAGCAGTTACTCAGGGGGGAGGAATCAGCCCCAGCATTTT	CASSYSGGRNQPQHF
TRBD1	few	TRBV7-2	TRBJ1-2	TGTGCCAGCAGCTCCAACAGGGGCGGCTATGGCTACACCTTC	CASSSNRGGYGYTF
TRBD1	many	TRBV5-1	TRBJ1-6	TGCGCCAGCAGCTTGGGGACAGGGGGGAGCATGAGCTCCTATAATTCACCCCTCCACTTT	CASSLGTGGSMSSYNSPLHF
TRBD1	.	TRBV27	TRBJ2-3	TGTGCCAGCAGTCTTTACAGGGGAGATACGCAGTATTTT	CASSLYRGDTQYF
TRBD2	few	TRBV6-5	TRBJ2-7	TGTGCCAGCAGCTTTACGGGACTAGCGGAATACGAGCAGTACTTC	CASSFTGLAEYEQYF
TRBD1	few	TRBV2	TRBJ1-2	TGTGCCAGCAGGAGACAGGGACCCGCTTTTAACTATGGCTACACCTTC	CASRRQGPAFNYGYTF
.	.	TRBV2	TRBJ2-7	TGTGCCAGCTCCATGACAGCCTCCTACGAGCAGTACTTC	CASSMTASYEQYF
.	.	TRBV29-1	TRBJ2-1	TGCAGCGTTGAAGTATCCGGTCATGAGCAGTTCTTC	CSVEVSGHEQFF
.	.	TRBV4-2	TRBJ2-2	TGTGCCAGCAGCCAAGATGGTGCCACCGGGGAGCTGTTTTTT	CASSQDGATGELFF
TRBD2	.	TRBV5-1	TRBJ2-1	TGCGCCAGCAGCTTGGCCCCTAGCGGGGGGGCATGGGAGCAGTTCTTC	CASSLAPSGGAWEQFF
.	many	TRBV29-1	TRBJ2-1	TGCAGCGTTGGGTACGCAGGGGCCTACAATGAGCAGTTCTTC	CSVGYAGAYNEQFF
TRBD2	.	TRBV4-1	TRBJ2-3	TGCGCCAGCACCCTCGCGGCGGGGGGCCCAGATACGCAGTATTTT	CASTLAAGGPDTQYF
TRBD2	few	TRBV5-1	TRBJ2-1	TGCGCCAGCAGCTCCTCTAGCGGGGGGTCCTACAATGAGCAGTTCTTC	CASSSSSGGSYNEQFF
TRBD2	few	TRBV20-1	TRBJ2-3	TGCAGTGCGCCGCGGGGCGGGAGTATCGCAGATACGCAGTATTTT	CSAPRGGSIADTQYF
.	few	TRBV12-3/TRBV12-4	TRBJ2-5	TGTGCCAGCAGCGAGGGGGGCGGGGGCCGCCAAGAGACCCAGTACTTC	CASSEGGGGRQETQYF
TRBD2	.	TRBV7-9	TRBJ2-7	TGTGCCAGCAGCTTTGCTAGCGGACCCTACGAGCAGTACTTC	CASSFASGPYEQYF
.	few	TRBV15	TRBJ2-7	TGTGCCACCAGCAGAGGAGGGGCCCACGAGCAGTACTTC	CATSRGGAHEQYF
TRBD1	few	TRBV20-1	TRBJ2-1	TGCAGTGCTAGTGACCGCCAGGGGGCGTACAATGAGCAGTTCTTC	CSASDRQGAYNEQFF
.	few	TRBV2	TRBJ2-7	TGTGCCAGCAGTTTGGGACATTTGAGCTCCTACGAGCAGTACTTC	CASSLGHLSSYEQYF
.	.	TRBV14	TRBJ2-3	TGTGCCAGCAGCCCTTCACGGCATCCGGGCACAGATACGCAGTATTTT	CASSPSRHPGTDTQYF
.	few	TRBV3-1	TRBJ1-2	TGTGCCAGCAGCCAAGTTCCCCGTGGGCTTGATGGCTACACCTTC	CASSQVPRGLDGYTF
TRBD1	few	TRBV4-2	TRBJ2-7	TGTGCCAGCAGCCAAGGTACAGGGGGGAACTACGAGCAGTACTTC	CASSQGTGGNYEQYF
.	.	TRBV5-1	TRBJ2-2	TGCGCCAGCAGCTTGGAGGTTGTAACGAACACCGGGGAGCTGTTTTTT	CASSLEVVTNTGELFF
.	few	TRBV7-9	TRBJ1-1	TGTGCCAGCAGCTTAGAAGGGGGGCTCGCTGAAGCTTTCTTT	CASSLEGGLAEAFF
TRBD2	few	TRBV4-2	TRBJ2-1	TGTGCCAGCAGCCAAGAGCTCGCGGGGGGGGATGAGCAGTTCTTC	CASSQELAGGDEQFF
.	many	TRBV3-1	TRBJ1-2	TGTGCCAGCAGCCAAGGGGTCAGAAGGCCCGCTAACTATGGCTACACCTTC	CASSQGVRRPANYGYTF
TRBD1	few	TRBV7-9	TRBJ2-3	TGTGCCAGCAGCATCCTCGCGGGACAGGGAGTCTCAGATACGCAGTATTTT	CASSILAGQGVSDTQYF
TRBD1	few	TRBV18	TRBJ1-2	TGTGCCAGCTCACCGACAGGGACGGGGTACTATGGCTACACCTTC	CASSPTGTGYYGYTF
.	.	TRBV5-1	TRBJ1-1	TGCGCCAGCAGCTTATCCCCTGGACTGCGCTCGGGCACTGAAGCTTTCTTT	CASSLSPGLRSGTEAFF